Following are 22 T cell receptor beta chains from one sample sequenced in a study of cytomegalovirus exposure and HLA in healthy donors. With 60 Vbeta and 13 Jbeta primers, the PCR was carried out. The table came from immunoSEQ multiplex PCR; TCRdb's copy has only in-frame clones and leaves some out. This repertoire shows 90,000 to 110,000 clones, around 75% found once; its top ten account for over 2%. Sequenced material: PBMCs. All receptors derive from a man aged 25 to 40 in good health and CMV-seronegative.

The CDR3 coding sequence is TGCGCCAGCAGCCCCCTTTACAGTCAGAGCTCCTACGAGCAGTACTTC. Amino acids: CASSPLYSQSSYEQYF. The chain links TRBV4-1 to TRBJ2-7; no reliable D call. V lost 4 bases to trimming and J lost 0 bases, with 16 bases between them. Germline CDR1 and CDR2: MGHRA and YSYEKL. The CDR3 covers 16 residues.

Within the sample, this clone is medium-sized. This CDR3 reads CASSEGTGYNQPQHF. The CDR3 coding sequence is TGTGCCAGCAGTGAGGGGACAGGGTACAATCAGCCCCAGCATTTT. The chain recombines TRBV6-1 with TRBJ1-5, with 9 bases that match TRBD1. Germline V gene data show CDR1 as MNHNS and CDR2 as SASEGT. Trimming at V came to 3 bases and at J to 3 bases, leaving 3 bases not matched to a gene. This CDR3 contains 15 residues.

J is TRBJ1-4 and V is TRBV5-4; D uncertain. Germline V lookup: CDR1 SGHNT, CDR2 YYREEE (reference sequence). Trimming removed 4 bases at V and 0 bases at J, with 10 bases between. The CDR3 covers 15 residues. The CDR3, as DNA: TGTGCCAGCAGCCCCAACCCAGCAACTAATGAAAAACTGTTTTTT. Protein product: CASSPNPATNEKLFF.

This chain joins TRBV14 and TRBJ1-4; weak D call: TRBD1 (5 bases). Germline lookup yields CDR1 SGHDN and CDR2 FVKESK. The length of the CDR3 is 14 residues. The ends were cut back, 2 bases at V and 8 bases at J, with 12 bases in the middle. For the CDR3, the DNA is TGTGCCAGCAGCCAAAACGGGGGTCGAGAAAAACTGTTTTTT. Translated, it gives CASSQNGGREKLFF.

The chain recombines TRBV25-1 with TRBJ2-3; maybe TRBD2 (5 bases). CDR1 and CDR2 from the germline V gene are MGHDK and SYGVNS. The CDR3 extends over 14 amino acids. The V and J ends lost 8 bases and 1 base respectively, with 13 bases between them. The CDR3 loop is CASQLALGTDTQYF. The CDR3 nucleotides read TGTGCCAGCCAGCTAGCTCTCGGCACAGATACGCAGTATTTT.

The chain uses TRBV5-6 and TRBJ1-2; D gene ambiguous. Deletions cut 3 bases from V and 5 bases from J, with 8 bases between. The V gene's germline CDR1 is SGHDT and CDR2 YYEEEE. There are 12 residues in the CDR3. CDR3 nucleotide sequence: TGTGCCAGCAGCTCGACTGATTATGGCTACACCTTC. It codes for CASSSTDYGYTF. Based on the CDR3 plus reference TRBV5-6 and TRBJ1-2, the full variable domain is DAGVTQSPTHLIKTRGQQVTLRCSPKSGHDTVSWYQQALGQGPQFIFQYYEEEERQRGNFPDRFSGHQFPNYSSELNVNALLLGDSALYLCASSSTDYGYTFGSGTRLTVV.

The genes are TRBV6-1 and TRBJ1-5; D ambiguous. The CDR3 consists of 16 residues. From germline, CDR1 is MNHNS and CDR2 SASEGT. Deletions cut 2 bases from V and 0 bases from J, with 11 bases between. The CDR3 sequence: CASSELSGYSNQPQHF. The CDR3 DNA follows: TGTGCCAGCAGTGAATTGTCCGGGTATAGCAATCAGCCCCAGCATTTT.

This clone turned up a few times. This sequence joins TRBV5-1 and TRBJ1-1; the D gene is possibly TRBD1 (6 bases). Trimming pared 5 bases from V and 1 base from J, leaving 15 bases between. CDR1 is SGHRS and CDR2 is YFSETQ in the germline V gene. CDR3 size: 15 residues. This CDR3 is CASSSGGGSNTEAFF. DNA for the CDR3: TGCGCCAGCAGTTCGGGGGGGGGCTCGAACACTGAAGCTTTCTTT.

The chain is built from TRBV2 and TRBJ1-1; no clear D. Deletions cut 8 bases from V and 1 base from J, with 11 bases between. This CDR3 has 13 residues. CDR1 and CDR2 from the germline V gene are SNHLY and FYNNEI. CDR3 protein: CASGGTANTEAFF. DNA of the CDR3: TGTGCCAGCGGTGGTACAGCGAACACTGAAGCTTTCTTT.

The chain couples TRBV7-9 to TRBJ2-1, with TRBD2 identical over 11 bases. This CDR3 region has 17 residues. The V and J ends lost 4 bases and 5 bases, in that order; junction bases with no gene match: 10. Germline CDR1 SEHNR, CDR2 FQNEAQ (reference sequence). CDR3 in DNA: TGTGCCAGCAGCTCGCCTTTAGCGGGAGGGCCGAACAATGAGCAGTTCTTC. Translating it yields CASSSPLAGGPNNEQFF.

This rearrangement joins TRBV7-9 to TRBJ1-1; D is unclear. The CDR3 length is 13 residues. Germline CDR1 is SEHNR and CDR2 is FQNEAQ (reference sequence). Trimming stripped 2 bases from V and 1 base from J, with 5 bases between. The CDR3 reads CASSLLANTEAFF. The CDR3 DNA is TGTGCCAGCAGCTTACTGGCGAACACTGAAGCTTTCTTT.

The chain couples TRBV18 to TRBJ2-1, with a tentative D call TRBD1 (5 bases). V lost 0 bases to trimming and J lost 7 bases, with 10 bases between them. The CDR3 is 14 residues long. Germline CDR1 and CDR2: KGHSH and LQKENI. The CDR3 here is CASSPPTKGNEQFF. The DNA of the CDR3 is TGTGCCAGCTCACCACCCACCAAGGGGAATGAGCAGTTCTTC.

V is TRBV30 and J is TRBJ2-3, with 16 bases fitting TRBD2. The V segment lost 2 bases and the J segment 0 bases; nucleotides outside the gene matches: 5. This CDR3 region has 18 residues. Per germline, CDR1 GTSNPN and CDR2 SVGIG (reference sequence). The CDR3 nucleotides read TGTGCCTGGAGTATAGGGACTAGCGGGGGGGCTAGCACAGATACGCAGTATTTT. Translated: CAWSIGTSGGASTDTQYF.

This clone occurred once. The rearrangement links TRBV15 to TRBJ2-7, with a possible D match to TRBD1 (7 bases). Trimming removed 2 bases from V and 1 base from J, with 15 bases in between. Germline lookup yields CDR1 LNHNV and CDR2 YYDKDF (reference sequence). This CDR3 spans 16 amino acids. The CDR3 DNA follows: TGTGCCACCAGCAGACAACGCAGGGGGGTATCCTACGAGCAGTACTTC. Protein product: CATSRQRRGVSYEQYF.

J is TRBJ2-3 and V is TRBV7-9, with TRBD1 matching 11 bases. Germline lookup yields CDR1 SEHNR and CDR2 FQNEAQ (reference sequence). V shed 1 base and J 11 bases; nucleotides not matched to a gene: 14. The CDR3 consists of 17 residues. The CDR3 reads CASSLDLDRGHPAGQYF. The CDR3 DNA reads TGTGCCAGCAGCTTAGATCTGGACAGGGGGCACCCGGCCGGGCAGTATTTT.

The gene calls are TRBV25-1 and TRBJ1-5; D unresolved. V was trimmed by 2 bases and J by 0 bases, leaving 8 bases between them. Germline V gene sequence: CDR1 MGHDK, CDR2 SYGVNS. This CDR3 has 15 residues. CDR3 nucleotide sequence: TGTGCCAGCAGTGAAGGAGACCCTAGCAATCAGCCCCAGCATTTT. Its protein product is CASSEGDPSNQPQHF.

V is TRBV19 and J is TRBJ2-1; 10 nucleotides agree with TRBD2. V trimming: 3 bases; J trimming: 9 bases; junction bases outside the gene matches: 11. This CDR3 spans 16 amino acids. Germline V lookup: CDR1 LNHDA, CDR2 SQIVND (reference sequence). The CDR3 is CASSIPSAGGHGEQFF. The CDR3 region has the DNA TGTGCCAGTAGTATCCCTTCAGCGGGAGGGCATGGTGAGCAGTTCTTC. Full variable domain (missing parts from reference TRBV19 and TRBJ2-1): DGGITQSPKYLFRKEGQNVTLSCEQNLNHDAMYWYRQDPGQGLRLIYYSQIVNDFQKGDIAEGYSVSREKKESFPLTVTSAQKNPTAFYLCASSIPSAGGHGEQFFGPGTRLTVL.

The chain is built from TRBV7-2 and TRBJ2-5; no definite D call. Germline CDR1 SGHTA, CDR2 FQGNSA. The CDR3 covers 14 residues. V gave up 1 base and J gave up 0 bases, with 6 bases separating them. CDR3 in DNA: TGTGCCAGCAGCTTAGAACTGCACCAAGAGACCCAGTACTTC. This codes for CASSLELHQETQYF.

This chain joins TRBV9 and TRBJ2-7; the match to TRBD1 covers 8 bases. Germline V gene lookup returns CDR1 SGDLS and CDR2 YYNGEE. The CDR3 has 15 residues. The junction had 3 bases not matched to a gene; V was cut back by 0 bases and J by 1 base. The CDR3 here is CASSVATGESYEQYF. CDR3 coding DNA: TGTGCCAGCAGCGTAGCGACAGGGGAGTCCTACGAGCAGTACTTC.

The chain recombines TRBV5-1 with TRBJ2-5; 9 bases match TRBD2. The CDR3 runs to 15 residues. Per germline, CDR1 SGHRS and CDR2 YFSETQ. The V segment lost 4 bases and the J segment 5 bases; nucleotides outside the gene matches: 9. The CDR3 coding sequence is TGCGCCAGCAGCCTGATTAGCGGGAGCGGTGAGACCCAGTACTTC. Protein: CASSLISGSGETQYF. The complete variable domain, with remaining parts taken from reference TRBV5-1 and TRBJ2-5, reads KAGVTQTPRYLIKTRGQQVTLSCSPISGHRSVSWYQQTPGQGLQFLFEYFSETQRNKGNFPGRFSGRQFSNSRSEMNVSTLELGDSALYLCASSLISGSGETQYFGPGTRLLVL.

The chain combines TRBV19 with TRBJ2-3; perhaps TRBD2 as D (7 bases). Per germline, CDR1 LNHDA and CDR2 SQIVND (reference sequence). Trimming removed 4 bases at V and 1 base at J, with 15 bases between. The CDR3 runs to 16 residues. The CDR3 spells CASSTTPGGRTDTQYF. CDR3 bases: TGTGCCAGTAGTACTACCCCGGGGGGCCGCACAGATACGCAGTATTTT.

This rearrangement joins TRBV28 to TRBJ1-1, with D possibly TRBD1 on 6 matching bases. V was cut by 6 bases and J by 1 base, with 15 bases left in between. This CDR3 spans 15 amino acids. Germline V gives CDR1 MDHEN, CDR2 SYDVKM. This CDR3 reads CASRTISQGNTEAFF. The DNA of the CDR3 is TGTGCCAGCAGAACCATCTCACAGGGGAACACTGAAGCTTTCTTT.